This is a list of T cell receptor beta chains from one sample in a study of blood T cells in healthy people across ages. TCRdb re-analysed the 5' RACE reads in MiXCR, keeping a single row per CDR3 protein. The sample yields about 1.6 million distinct CDR3 sequences, roughly 30% seen once. The sample comprised blood. The receptors come from a woman in her 30s in good health. The CDR3 runs from the conserved cysteine through the conserved F or W. A D gene is named only where the DNA matches it firmly. Size values are once, few and many counts, or a class for expanded clones, and some rows have none.

cdr3_nt: TGCGCCAGCAGCTTCAAGGGGAGGACAGATACGCAGTATTTT
cdr3_aa: CASSFKGRTDTQYF
clone_size: many
j_call: TRBJ2-3
d_call: NA
v_call: TRBV5-1

cdr3_nt: TGTGCCAGCAGTTTTGCCCACCGCAAAAACATTCAGTACTTC
cdr3_aa: CASSFAHRKNIQYF
clone_size: few
j_call: TRBJ2-4
d_call: NA
v_call: TRBV12-3/TRBV12-4

cdr3_nt: TGCAGCGTTAATATCGGACGAGAGACCCAGTACTTC
cdr3_aa: CSVNIGRETQYF
clone_size: many
j_call: TRBJ2-5
d_call: NA
v_call: TRBV29-1

cdr3_nt: TGCAGTGCCGGACCGATGCTAGCGGGAGGCAATGAGCAGTTCTTC
cdr3_aa: CSAGPMLAGGNEQFF
clone_size: few
j_call: TRBJ2-1
d_call: TRBD2
v_call: TRBV20-1

cdr3_nt: TGTGCCAGCAGTTTATTTAGCGGGAGTCGAAGGGACGAGCAGTACTTC
cdr3_aa: CASSLFSGSRRDEQYF
clone_size: NA
j_call: TRBJ2-7
d_call: TRBD2
v_call: TRBV28

cdr3_nt: TGTGCCAGCAGTGCCGGGACTGAATACGAGCAGTACTTC
cdr3_aa: CASSAGTEYEQYF
clone_size: few
j_call: TRBJ2-7
d_call: NA
v_call: TRBV28

cdr3_nt: TGTGGCAGCAGCCAAGGGGAAAAACTGTTTTTT
cdr3_aa: CGSSQGEKLFF
clone_size: NA
j_call: TRBJ1-4
d_call: NA
v_call: TRBV4-2

cdr3_nt: TGTGCCAGCAGCCAAGGGACAGGGACTGAGCAGTTCTTC
cdr3_aa: CASSQGTGTEQFF
clone_size: many
j_call: TRBJ2-1
d_call: TRBD1
v_call: TRBV4-2

cdr3_nt: TGCAGCGTTAGATGGGATAGCAATCAGCCCCAGCATTTT
cdr3_aa: CSVRWDSNQPQHF
clone_size: NA
j_call: TRBJ1-5
d_call: NA
v_call: TRBV29-1

cdr3_nt: TGTGCCAGCAGTTTTACTAGCGGGGTAGCAGATACGCAGTATTTT
cdr3_aa: CASSFTSGVADTQYF
clone_size: few
j_call: TRBJ2-3
d_call: TRBD2
v_call: TRBV27

cdr3_nt: TGTGCCAGTAGTATGGGGGACGGCAGCCCCTACGAGCAGTACTTC
cdr3_aa: CASSMGDGSPYEQYF
clone_size: NA
j_call: TRBJ2-7
d_call: NA
v_call: TRBV19

cdr3_nt: TGCAGTGCTAGAGCCTCAACAGATACGCGGTATTTT
cdr3_aa: CSARASTDTRYF
clone_size: NA
j_call: TRBJ2-3
d_call: NA
v_call: TRBV20-1

cdr3_nt: TGTGCCAGCAGCTTAACTCTAGCGGGACTAGCGGACTCCAATGAGCAGTTCTTC
cdr3_aa: CASSLTLAGLADSNEQFF
clone_size: NA
j_call: TRBJ2-1
d_call: TRBD2
v_call: TRBV7-9

cdr3_nt: TGTGCCAGCAGCAGGGACAGTCCGGGCTACACCTTC
cdr3_aa: CASSRDSPGYTF
clone_size: NA
j_call: TRBJ1-2
d_call: TRBD1
v_call: TRBV5-5

cdr3_nt: TGTGCCACTAACCCCCGGAGGGTCGATGAGACCCAGTACTTC
cdr3_aa: CATNPRRVDETQYF
clone_size: few
j_call: TRBJ2-5
d_call: NA
v_call: TRBV2

cdr3_nt: TGCGCCAGCAGCGGGAGACAGGGGGCCGGTGAGCAGTTCTTC
cdr3_aa: CASSGRQGAGEQFF
clone_size: NA
j_call: TRBJ2-1
d_call: TRBD1
v_call: TRBV5-1

cdr3_nt: TGTGCCGGCAGTTATAGACGGGCTAGCGGGACCTACGAGCAGTACTTC
cdr3_aa: CAGSYRRASGTYEQYF
clone_size: NA
j_call: TRBJ2-7
d_call: TRBD2
v_call: TRBV27

cdr3_nt: TGCGCCAGCAGCCAAGATGGAACTAGCGGGGGGAGAAGTACCGGGGAGCTGTTTTTT
cdr3_aa: CASSQDGTSGGRSTGELFF
clone_size: many
j_call: TRBJ2-2
d_call: TRBD2
v_call: TRBV4-1

cdr3_nt: TGTGCCAGCAGCTCCGAGGGACCGCAAGAGACCCAGTACTTC
cdr3_aa: CASSSEGPQETQYF
clone_size: NA
j_call: TRBJ2-5
d_call: NA
v_call: TRBV9

cdr3_nt: TGCGCCAGCAGCCCCTGGGTTAGGGCCGACGAGCAGTACTTC
cdr3_aa: CASSPWVRADEQYF
clone_size: once
j_call: TRBJ2-7
d_call: NA
v_call: TRBV5-1

cdr3_nt: TGTGCCAGCAGTTACGTTGCGGGTAACACTGAAGCTTTCTTT
cdr3_aa: CASSYVAGNTEAFF
clone_size: NA
j_call: TRBJ1-1
d_call: NA
v_call: TRBV6-2/TRBV6-3

cdr3_nt: TGCGCCAGCAATCCGGGGGTTAGCACAGATACGCAGTATTTT
cdr3_aa: CASNPGVSTDTQYF
clone_size: NA
j_call: TRBJ2-3
d_call: NA
v_call: TRBV10-2

cdr3_nt: TGTGCCAGCAGGGCGAACAGGGTCGGCAATGGGCAGTTCTTC
cdr3_aa: CASRANRVGNGQFF
clone_size: NA
j_call: TRBJ2-1
d_call: NA
v_call: TRBV6-1

cdr3_nt: TGCGCCAGCAGCTTGGCCGAACAGGGGACCAATGAGCAGTTCTTC
cdr3_aa: CASSLAEQGTNEQFF
clone_size: NA
j_call: TRBJ2-1
d_call: TRBD1
v_call: TRBV5-1

cdr3_nt: TGTGCCATCCAGGGATTGGGGAACACTGAAGCTTTCTTT
cdr3_aa: CAIQGLGNTEAFF
clone_size: once
j_call: TRBJ1-1
d_call: NA
v_call: TRBV6-1

cdr3_nt: TGCAGCGTGTGGTTATCAGGTTGGCAAGAGACCCAGTACTTC
cdr3_aa: CSVWLSGWQETQYF
clone_size: NA
j_call: TRBJ2-5
d_call: NA
v_call: TRBV29-1

cdr3_nt: TGCAGCGTTGAAGATCTTAGGACAGTCAAACAGTATTTT
cdr3_aa: CSVEDLRTVKQYF
clone_size: many
j_call: TRBJ2-3
d_call: NA
v_call: TRBV29-1

cdr3_nt: TGTGCCAGCAGCCGGACTCAGCGAGGGCTTGACTATGGCTACACCTTC
cdr3_aa: CASSRTQRGLDYGYTF
clone_size: NA
j_call: TRBJ1-2
d_call: NA
v_call: TRBV3-1

cdr3_nt: TGTGCCAGCAGCTTAGGGAGCGGGGTAGCTGGGACAGATACGCAGTATTTT
cdr3_aa: CASSLGSGVAGTDTQYF
clone_size: NA
j_call: TRBJ2-3
d_call: TRBD2
v_call: TRBV11-3

cdr3_nt: TGTGCCAGCAGCCCCGGACAGGCCCAGGGCCAAGAGACCCAGTACTTC
cdr3_aa: CASSPGQAQGQETQYF
clone_size: NA
j_call: TRBJ2-5
d_call: TRBD1
v_call: TRBV5-8

cdr3_nt: TGTGCCAGCAGGTCCGGGACGGGCTCCTACGAGCAGTACTTC
cdr3_aa: CASRSGTGSYEQYF
clone_size: many
j_call: TRBJ2-7
d_call: NA
v_call: TRBV13

cdr3_nt: TGTGCCAGCAGCGTAGACGGATCGGGTTACAATGAGCAGTTCTTC
cdr3_aa: CASSVDGSGYNEQFF
clone_size: few
j_call: TRBJ2-1
d_call: NA
v_call: TRBV9

cdr3_nt: TGTGCCATCTCTGAGGGACAGGCACTATCCCCAGCTTTCTTT
cdr3_aa: CAISEGQALSPAFF
clone_size: NA
j_call: TRBJ1-1
d_call: TRBD1
v_call: TRBV10-3

cdr3_nt: TGTGCCAGCAGCCCCCAAGGAGCGAATTACGAGCAGTACTTC
cdr3_aa: CASSPQGANYEQYF
clone_size: NA
j_call: TRBJ2-7
d_call: NA
v_call: TRBV9

cdr3_nt: TGTGCCAGCAGGTACCCGGGATCGGTAAATGAGCAGTTCTTC
cdr3_aa: CASRYPGSVNEQFF
clone_size: NA
j_call: TRBJ2-1
d_call: NA
v_call: TRBV6-2/TRBV6-3

cdr3_nt: TGCAGTGCTTGGACAGGGGGCGATGAGCAGTTCTTC
cdr3_aa: CSAWTGGDEQFF
clone_size: many
j_call: TRBJ2-1
d_call: TRBD1
v_call: TRBV20-1

cdr3_nt: TGTGCCACCAGAGCGGACGGGGAGCTGTTTTTT
cdr3_aa: CATRADGELFF
clone_size: NA
j_call: TRBJ2-2
d_call: NA
v_call: TRBV24-1

cdr3_nt: TGTGCCATCAGTGTTATGACAGACAATGAGCAGTTCTTC
cdr3_aa: CAISVMTDNEQFF
clone_size: NA
j_call: TRBJ2-1
d_call: NA
v_call: TRBV10-3

cdr3_nt: TGCAGTGCCACCAGCGGGGGGCCCCACTCCTACGAGCAGTACTTC
cdr3_aa: CSATSGGPHSYEQYF
clone_size: few
j_call: TRBJ2-7
d_call: TRBD2
v_call: TRBV20-1

cdr3_nt: TGTGCCAGCAGCCCCTGGGGTCTAGCGGGAGGGGGTGAGCAGTTCTTC
cdr3_aa: CASSPWGLAGGGEQFF
clone_size: few
j_call: TRBJ2-1
d_call: TRBD2
v_call: TRBV7-2

cdr3_nt: TGTGCCAGCAGTTACTCAGGACTAGCGGGTTACGAGCAGTACTTC
cdr3_aa: CASSYSGLAGYEQYF
clone_size: NA
j_call: TRBJ2-7
d_call: TRBD2
v_call: TRBV6-2/TRBV6-3

cdr3_nt: TGCAGCGCTGGACAGGGGATAAGCACAGGTACGCAGTATTTT
cdr3_aa: CSAGQGISTGTQYF
clone_size: NA
j_call: TRBJ2-3
d_call: TRBD1
v_call: TRBV29-1